Sequencing of this T cell receptor (beta chain) was carried out in a study of tumor and adjacent non-tumor tissue in lung cancer. The germline V gene encodes CDR1 DFQATT and CDR2 SNEGSKA (reference sequence). The CDR3 is 12 amino acids. This sample's RNA came from whole unsorted tissue. The normal lung tissue was taken more than 3 cm from the tumor edge. TCRbeta libraries were built with three rounds of nested PCR, modified from ARM-PCR. Each CDR3 protein is one row after TCRdb ran MiXCR on the multiplex PCR reads. Of 70,000 to 90,000 distinct CDR3 sequences listed, roughly 75% are singletons. This clonotype was recorded a few times. This may arise from a read error, as a much more abundant clone is one base away.

This receptor was taken from a woman in her forties or fifties with non-small cell lung cancer. The J gene is TRBJ1-1, the V gene TRBV20-1, with a tentative D call TRBD1 (6 bases). Sequencing was done on a sample of distant non-tumor lung tissue. The CDR3 loop is CSVRKGGTEAFF. In DNA, the CDR3 is TGCAGTGTTAGAAAGGGGGGCACTGAAGCTTTCTTT.